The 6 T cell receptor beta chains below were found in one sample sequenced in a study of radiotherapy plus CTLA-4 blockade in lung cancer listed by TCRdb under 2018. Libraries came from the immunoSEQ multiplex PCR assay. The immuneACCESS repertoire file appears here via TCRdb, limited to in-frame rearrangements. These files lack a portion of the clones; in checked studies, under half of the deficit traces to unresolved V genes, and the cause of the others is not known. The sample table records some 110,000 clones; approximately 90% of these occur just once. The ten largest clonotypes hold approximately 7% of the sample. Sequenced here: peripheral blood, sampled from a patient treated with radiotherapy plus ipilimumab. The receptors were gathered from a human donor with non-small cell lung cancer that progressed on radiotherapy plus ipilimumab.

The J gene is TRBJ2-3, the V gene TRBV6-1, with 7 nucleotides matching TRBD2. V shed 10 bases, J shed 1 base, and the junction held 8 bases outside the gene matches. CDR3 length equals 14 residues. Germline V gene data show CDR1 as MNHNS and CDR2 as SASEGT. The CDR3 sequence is CATSPGLGTDTQYF. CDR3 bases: TGTGCCACCTCCCCCGGACTAGGCACAGATACGCAGTATTTT.

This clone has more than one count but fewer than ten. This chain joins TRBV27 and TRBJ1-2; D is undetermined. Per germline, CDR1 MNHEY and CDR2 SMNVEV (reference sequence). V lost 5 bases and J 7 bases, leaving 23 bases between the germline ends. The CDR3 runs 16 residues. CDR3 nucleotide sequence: TGTGCCAGCAGTCCCCACGGGAAGGGAAGCCCCCCTGGCTACACCTTC. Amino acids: CASSPHGKGSPPGYTF.

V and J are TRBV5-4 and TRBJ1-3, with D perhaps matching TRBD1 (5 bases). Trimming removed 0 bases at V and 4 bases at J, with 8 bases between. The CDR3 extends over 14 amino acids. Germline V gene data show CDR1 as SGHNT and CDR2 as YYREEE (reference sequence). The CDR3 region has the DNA TGTGCCAGCAGCTTGGCACAGGAGGGAAACACCATATATTTT. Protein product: CASSLAQEGNTIYF.

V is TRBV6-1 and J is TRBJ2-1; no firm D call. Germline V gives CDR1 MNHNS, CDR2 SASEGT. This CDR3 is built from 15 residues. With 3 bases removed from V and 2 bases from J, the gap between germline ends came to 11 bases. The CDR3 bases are TGTGCCAGCAGTGAGGGCAGCTCTACCTACAATGAGCAGTTCTTC. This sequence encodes CASSEGSSTYNEQFF.

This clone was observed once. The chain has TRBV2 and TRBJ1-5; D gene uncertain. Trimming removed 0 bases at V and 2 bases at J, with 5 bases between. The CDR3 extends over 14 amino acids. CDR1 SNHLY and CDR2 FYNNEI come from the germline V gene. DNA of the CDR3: TGTGCCAGCAGTGAAGCCGTGGGCAATCAGCCCCAGCATTTT. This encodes CASSEAVGNQPQHF.

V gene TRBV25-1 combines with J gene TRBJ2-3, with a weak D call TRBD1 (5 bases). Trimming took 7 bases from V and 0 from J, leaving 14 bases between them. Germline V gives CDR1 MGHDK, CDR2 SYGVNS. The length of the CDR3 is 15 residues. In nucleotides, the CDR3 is TGTGCCAGCACTAAACAGGTACTTAGCACAGATACGCAGTATTTT. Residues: CASTKQVLSTDTQYF.